This paragraph covers one TCR beta chain sequence. The antigen is not known. The data derive from a study of cytomegalovirus exposure and HLA in healthy donors. General study findings and limits: The classifier reportedly diagnosed cytomegalovirus status with high specificity and sensitivity. Later on, analysis showed that most CMV-associated TCR beta chains appeared to be HLA-restricted. Across donors, sequencing depth was assumed by presence/absence analyses to be roughly uniform. In an earlier analysis, about 87% or about 30%: the productive usage of most TCR beta V segments.

The CDR3 runs to 15 residues. Trimming shortened V by 0 bases and J by 2 bases, and 11 bases separated the two germline ends. From germline, CDR1 is SGHTS and CDR2 YDEGEE. This PCR relied on a set of 60 Vbeta primers and 13 Jbeta primers. The data were produced by immunoSEQ multiplex PCR, yet TCRdb's version contains in-frame clones alone and is incomplete. The data hold 90,000 to 150,000 clones, with around 69% observed a single time. Sequencing was done on a sample of PBMCs. The receptor comes from a man aged 45-60 years in good health and CMV-seropositive. This chain uses TRBV5-8 with TRBJ1-1; D gene ambiguous. This CDR3 reads CASSLASPTNTEAFF. CDR3 DNA: TGTGCCAGCAGCTTGGCCTCTCCAACTAACACTGAAGCTTTCTTT.